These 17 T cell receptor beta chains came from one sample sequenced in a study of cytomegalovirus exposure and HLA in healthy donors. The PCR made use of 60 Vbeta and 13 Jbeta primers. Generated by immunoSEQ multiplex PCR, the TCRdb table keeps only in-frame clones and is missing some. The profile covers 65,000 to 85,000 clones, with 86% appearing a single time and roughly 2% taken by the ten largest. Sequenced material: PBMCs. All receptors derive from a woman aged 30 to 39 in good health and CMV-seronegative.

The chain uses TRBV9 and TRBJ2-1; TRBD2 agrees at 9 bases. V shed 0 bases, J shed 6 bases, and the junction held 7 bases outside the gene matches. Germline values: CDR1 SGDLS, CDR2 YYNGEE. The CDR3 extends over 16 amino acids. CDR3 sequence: CASSVDPSGTSNEQFF. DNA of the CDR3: TGTGCCAGCAGCGTAGATCCTAGCGGGACGTCCAATGAGCAGTTCTTC.

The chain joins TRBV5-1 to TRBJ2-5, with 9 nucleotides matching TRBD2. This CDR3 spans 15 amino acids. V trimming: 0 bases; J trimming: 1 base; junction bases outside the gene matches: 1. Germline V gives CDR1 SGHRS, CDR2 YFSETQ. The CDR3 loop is CASSLGLAVQETQYF. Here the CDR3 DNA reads TGCGCCAGCAGCTTGGGACTAGCGGTCCAAGAGACCCAGTACTTC.

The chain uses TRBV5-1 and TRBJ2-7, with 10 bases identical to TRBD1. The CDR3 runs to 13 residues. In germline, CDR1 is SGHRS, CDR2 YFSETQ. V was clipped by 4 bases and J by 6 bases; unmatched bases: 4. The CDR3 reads CASSVGQGVEQYF. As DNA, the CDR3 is TGCGCCAGCAGCGTCGGACAGGGGGTCGAGCAGTACTTC.

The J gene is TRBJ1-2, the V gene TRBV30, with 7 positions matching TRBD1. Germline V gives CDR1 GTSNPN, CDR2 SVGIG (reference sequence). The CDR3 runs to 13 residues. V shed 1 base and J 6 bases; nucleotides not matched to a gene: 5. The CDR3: CAWSGTTGNGYTF. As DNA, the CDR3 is TGTGCCTGGAGTGGGACGACAGGGAATGGCTACACCTTC. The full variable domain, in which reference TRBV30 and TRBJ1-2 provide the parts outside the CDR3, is SQTIHQWPATLVQPVGSPLSLECTVEGTSNPNLYWYRQAAGRGLQLLFYSVGIGQISSEVPQNLSASRPQDRQFILSSKKLLLSDSGFYLCAWSGTTGNGYTFGSGTRLTVV.

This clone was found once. The CDR3 reads CASSLQGLAGNEQFF. CDR3 DNA: TGTGCCAGCAGCCTCCAGGGACTAGCGGGGAATGAGCAGTTCTTC. This rearrangement joins TRBV14 to TRBJ2-1; 13 bases line up with TRBD2. Trimming cost V 4 bases and J 7 bases; bases outside gene matches: 4. Germline V gives CDR1 SGHDN, CDR2 FVKESK. This CDR3 contains 15 residues. The full variable domain, completed using reference TRBV14 and TRBJ2-1, is EAGVTQFPSHSVIEKGQTVTLRCDPISGHDNLYWYRRVMGKEIKFLLHFVKESKQDESGMPNNRFLAERTGGTYSTLKVQPAELEDSGVYFCASSLQGLAGNEQFFGPGTRLTVL.

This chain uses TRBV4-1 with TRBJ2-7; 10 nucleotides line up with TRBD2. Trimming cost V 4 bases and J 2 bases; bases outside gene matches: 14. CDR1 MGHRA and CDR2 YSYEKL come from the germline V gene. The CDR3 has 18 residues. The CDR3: CASSPLASGSANPYEQYF. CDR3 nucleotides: TGCGCCAGCAGCCCCCTCGCTAGCGGGAGCGCTAATCCCTACGAGCAGTACTTC.

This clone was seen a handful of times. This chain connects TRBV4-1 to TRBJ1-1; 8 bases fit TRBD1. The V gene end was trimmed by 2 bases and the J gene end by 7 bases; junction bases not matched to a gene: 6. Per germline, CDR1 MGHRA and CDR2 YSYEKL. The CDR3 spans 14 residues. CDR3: CASSQWTGFSEAFF. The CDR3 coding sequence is TGCGCCAGCAGCCAATGGACAGGGTTCAGTGAAGCTTTCTTT.

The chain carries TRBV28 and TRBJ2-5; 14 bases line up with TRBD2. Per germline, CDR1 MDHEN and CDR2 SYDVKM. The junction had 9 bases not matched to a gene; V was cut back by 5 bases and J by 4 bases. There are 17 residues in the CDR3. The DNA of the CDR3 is TGTGCCAGCAGTCCACCTACGACTAGCGGGAGGGGAGAGACCCAGTACTTC. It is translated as CASSPPTTSGRGETQYF.

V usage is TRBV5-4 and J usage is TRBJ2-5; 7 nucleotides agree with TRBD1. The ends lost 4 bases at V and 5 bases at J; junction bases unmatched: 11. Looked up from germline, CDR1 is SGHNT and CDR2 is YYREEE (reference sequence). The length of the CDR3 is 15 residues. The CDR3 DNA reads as TGTGCCAGCAGCCACGACAGGGCAGCTCAGGAGACCCAGTACTTC. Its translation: CASSHDRAAQETQYF.

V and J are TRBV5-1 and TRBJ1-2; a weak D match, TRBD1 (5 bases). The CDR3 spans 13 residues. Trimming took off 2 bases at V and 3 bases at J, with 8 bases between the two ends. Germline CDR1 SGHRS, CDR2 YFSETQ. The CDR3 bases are TGCGCCAGCAGCTTCGAAGGGGACTATGGCTACACCTTC. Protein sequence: CASSFEGDYGYTF.

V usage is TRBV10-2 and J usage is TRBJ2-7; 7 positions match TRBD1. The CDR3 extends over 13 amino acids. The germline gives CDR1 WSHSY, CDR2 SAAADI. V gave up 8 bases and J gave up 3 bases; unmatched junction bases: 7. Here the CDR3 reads CASGQEDLYEQYF. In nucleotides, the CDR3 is TGCGCCAGCGGACAGGAGGACCTCTACGAGCAGTACTTC.

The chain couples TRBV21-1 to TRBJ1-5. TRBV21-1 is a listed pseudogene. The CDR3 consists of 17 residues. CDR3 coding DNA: TGTGCCAGCAGCAAAGTGGTCGGGGAGGGGCAGGGTCAGCCCCAGCATTTT. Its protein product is CASSKVVGEGQGQPQHF.

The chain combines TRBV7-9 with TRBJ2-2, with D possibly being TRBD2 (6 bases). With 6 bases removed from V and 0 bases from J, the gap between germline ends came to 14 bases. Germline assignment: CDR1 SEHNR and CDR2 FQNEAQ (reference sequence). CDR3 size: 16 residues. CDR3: CASSFPSGPNTGELFF. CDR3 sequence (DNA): TGTGCCAGCAGTTTTCCGAGCGGGCCGAACACCGGGGAGCTGTTTTTT.

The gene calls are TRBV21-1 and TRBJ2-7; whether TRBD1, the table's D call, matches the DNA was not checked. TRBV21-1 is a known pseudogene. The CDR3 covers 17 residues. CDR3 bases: TGTGCCAGCAGCAAAGATAAGGGGAATAGGGGCTCCTACGAGCAGTACTTC. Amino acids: CASSKDKGNRGSYEQYF.

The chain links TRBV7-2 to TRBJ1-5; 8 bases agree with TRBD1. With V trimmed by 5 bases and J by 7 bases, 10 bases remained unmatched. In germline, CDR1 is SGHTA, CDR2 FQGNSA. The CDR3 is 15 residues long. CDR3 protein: CASSALDRARQPQHF. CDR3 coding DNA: TGTGCCAGCAGCGCTCTGGACAGGGCCAGGCAGCCCCAGCATTTT. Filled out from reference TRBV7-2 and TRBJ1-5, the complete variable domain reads GAGVSQSPSNKVTEKGKDVELRCDPISGHTALYWYRQSLGQGLEFLIYFQGNSAPDKSGLPSDRFSAERTGGSVSTLTIQRTQQEDSAVYLCASSALDRARQPQHFGDGTRLSIL.

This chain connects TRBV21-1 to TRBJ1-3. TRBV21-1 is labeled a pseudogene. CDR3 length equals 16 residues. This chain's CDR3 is CASSIKARGSGNTIYF. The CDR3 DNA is TGTGCCAGCAGCATTAAAGCCCGGGGCTCTGGAAACACCATATATTTT.

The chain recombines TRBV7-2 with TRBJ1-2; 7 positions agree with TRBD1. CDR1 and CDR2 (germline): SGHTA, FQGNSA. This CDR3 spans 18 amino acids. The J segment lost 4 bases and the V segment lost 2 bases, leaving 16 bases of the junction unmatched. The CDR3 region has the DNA TGTGCCAGCAGCTTATTAACCCCCTCTCGGACAGGCCTCTATGGCTACACCTTC. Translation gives CASSLLTPSRTGLYGYTF.